Sequencing of this TCR beta chain was carried out in a study of cytomegalovirus exposure and HLA in healthy donors. Study-wide results and caveats: Exclusion applied to some V segments, including TRBV6-2 and TRBV6-3, as they were indistinguishable. In a later analysis, across HLA loci, associated TCR counts were highest for DRB1, lowest for HLA-C.

V shed 3 bases and J 7 bases; nucleotides not matched to a gene: 2. From germline, CDR1 is MGHDK and CDR2 SYGVNS. This CDR3 is 15 amino acids long. PCR primers comprised 60 Vbeta and 13 Jbeta primers. The authors' processing: Around 80 million unique TCR beta chains, around 10 million of them shared, were counted by a later analysis. Method: immunoSEQ multiplex PCR; TCRdb's copy keeps in-frame clones and lacks some. V, J and clone size are those of that table, while D and trimming were read from the DNA. The sample holds over 200,000 clones; 80% to 90% are singletons and the top ten take more than 0.8%. As regards this clone: Its antigen is currently unknown.

Sequenced material: PBMCs. The sequence was obtained from a woman under 30 in good health and CMV-seronegative. V gene TRBV25-1 combines with J gene TRBJ2-1, with 14 bases matching TRBD2. The DNA of the CDR3 is TGTGCCAGCAGTGAGACTAGCGGGGGGGTGAATGAGCAGTTCTTC. As protein: CASSETSGGVNEQFF. The full variable domain, with the rest looked up from reference TRBV25-1 and TRBJ2-1, is EADIYQTPRYLVIGTGKKITLECSQTMGHDKMYWYQQDPGMELHLIHYSYGVNSTEKGDLSSESTVSRIRTEHFPLTLESARPSHTSQYLCASSETSGGVNEQFFGPGTRLTVL.